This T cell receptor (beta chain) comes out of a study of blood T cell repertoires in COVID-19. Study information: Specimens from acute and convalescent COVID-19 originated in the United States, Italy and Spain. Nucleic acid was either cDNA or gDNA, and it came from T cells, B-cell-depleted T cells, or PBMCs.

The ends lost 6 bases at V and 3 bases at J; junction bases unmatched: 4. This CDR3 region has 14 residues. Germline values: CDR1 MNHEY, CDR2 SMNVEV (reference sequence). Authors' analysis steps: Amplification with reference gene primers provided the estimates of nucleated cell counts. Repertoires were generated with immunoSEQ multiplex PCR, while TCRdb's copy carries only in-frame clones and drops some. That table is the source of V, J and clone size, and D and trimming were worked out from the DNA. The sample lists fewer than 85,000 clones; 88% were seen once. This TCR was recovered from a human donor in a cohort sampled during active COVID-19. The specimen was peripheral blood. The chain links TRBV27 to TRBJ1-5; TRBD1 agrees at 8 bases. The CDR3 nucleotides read TGTGCCAGCAGACCGGGACAGGTCAATCAGCCCCAGCATTTT. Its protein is CASRPGQVNQPQHF.